These 24 T cell receptor beta chains originate from one sample sequenced in a study of cytomegalovirus exposure and HLA in healthy donors. PCR amplification relied on 60 Vbeta primers (plus 13 Jbeta primers). TCRdb's table, derived via immunoSEQ multiplex PCR, lists solely in-frame clones and lacks some. The profile shows more than 95,000 clones, approximately 78% of them singletons. Sequenced: PBMCs. These receptors originate from a man aged 35 to 55 in good health and CMV-seronegative.

The V gene is TRBV6-4, the J gene TRBJ2-5; the D gene is possibly TRBD1 (6 bases). V was pared by 5 bases and J by 1 base, with 8 bases between. The CDR3 runs 13 residues. Germline-derived CDR1 and CDR2 are MRHNA and SNTAGT. The CDR3 loop reads CASSPDSQETQYF. In DNA form, the CDR3 reads TGTGCCAGCAGTCCGGACAGCCAAGAGACCCAGTACTTC.

The chain links TRBV9 to TRBJ2-5, with 11 positions matching TRBD2. Germline lookup yields CDR1 SGDLS and CDR2 YYNGEE. The CDR3 length is 15 residues. With 7 bases clipped from V and 5 bases from J, the junction kept 10 bases outside the gene matches. CDR3 coding DNA: TGTGCCAGCGGATATAGCGGGGGGGCGGGGGAGACCCAGTACTTC. This encodes CASGYSGGAGETQYF.

The chain has TRBV2 and TRBJ1-4, with TRBD1 matching over 10 bases. Losses at the gene ends were 6 bases for V and 10 bases for J; bases not matched to a gene: 8. CDR3 size: 14 residues. From germline, CDR1 is SNHLY and CDR2 FYNNEI. The CDR3 protein is CASSDGTGVGKLFF. The CDR3 DNA is TGTGCCAGCAGCGATGGGACAGGGGTTGGAAAACTGTTTTTT.

The chain is built from TRBV2 and TRBJ1-1; maybe TRBD1 (5 bases). CDR1 and CDR2 from the germline V gene are SNHLY and FYNNEI. This CDR3 is 13 amino acids long. V was shortened by 7 bases and J by 2 bases, with 11 bases between the two germline ends. For the CDR3, the DNA is TGTGCCAGCATTAGACAGAGTAACACTGAAGCTTTCTTT. Translated, it gives CASIRQSNTEAFF.

This clone has just one count. The chain is built from TRBV7-9 and TRBJ2-1; D perhaps matches TRBD1 (5 bases). The CDR3 consists of 13 residues. From germline, CDR1 is SEHNR and CDR2 FQNEAQ (reference sequence). V was pared by 5 bases and J by 7 bases, with 12 bases between. The CDR3 loop reads CASSDSTVNEQFF. CDR3 DNA sequence: TGTGCCAGCAGCGATTCGACAGTTAATGAGCAGTTCTTC.

The chain couples TRBV5-1 to TRBJ1-1; 11 bases are a match to TRBD1. The CDR3 consists of 16 residues. Germline CDR1 SGHRS, CDR2 YFSETQ. The junction had 9 bases not matched to a gene; V was cut back by 4 bases and J by 4 bases. In nucleotides, the CDR3 is TGCGCCAGCAGCCCGGACAGGGGGCGGTCGGTCACTGAAGCTTTCTTT. Amino acids: CASSPDRGRSVTEAFF.

This chain links TRBV7-2 with TRBJ1-1, with D uncertain. Looked up from germline, CDR1 is SGHTA and CDR2 is FQGNSA. The V gene lost 1 base and the J gene lost 5 bases, with 11 bases spanning the gap. This CDR3 contains 14 residues. The CDR3 DNA follows: TGTGCCAGCAGCTTAGTTCGGGTTGGGACTGAAGCTTTCTTT. It encodes CASSLVRVGTEAFF.

The rearrangement links TRBV7-3 to TRBJ2-5; D unclear. Germline V gene data show CDR1 as SGHTA and CDR2 as FQGTGA. CDR3 length equals 13 residues. Trimming cost V 4 bases and J 7 bases, with 13 bases left between them. CDR3 in DNA: TGTGCCAGCAGCTCCACATCTTCGGGGACCCAGTACTTC. Translated: CASSSTSSGTQYF. The full variable domain, completed using reference TRBV7-3 and TRBJ2-5, is GAGVSQTPSNKVTEKGKYVELRCDPISGHTALYWYRQSLGQGPEFLIYFQGTGAADDSGLPNDRFFAVRPEGSVSTLKIQRTERGDSAVYLCASSSTSSGTQYFGPGTRLLVL.

The rearrangement joins TRBV4-1 to TRBJ2-7; 8 bases fit TRBD1. CDR1 and CDR2 from the germline V gene are MGHRA and YSYEKL. The J segment lost 4 bases and the V segment lost 2 bases, leaving 10 bases of the junction unmatched. This CDR3 is 16 amino acids long. DNA of the CDR3: TGCGCCAGCAGCCAACGTCCGGGACAGGAAGATTACGAGCAGTACTTC. It encodes CASSQRPGQEDYEQYF.

The chain employs TRBV5-1 and TRBJ2-1; 7 bases agree with TRBD2. V shed 4 bases, J shed 6 bases, and the junction held 7 bases outside the gene matches. CDR3 length: 14 residues. Germline loops: CDR1 SGHRS, CDR2 YFSETQ. The CDR3 DNA sequence: TGCGCCAGCAGCGGACTAGGCCCAGGCAATGAGCAGTTCTTC. It yields the protein CASSGLGPGNEQFF.

The chain combines TRBV28 with TRBJ1-2; a possible D gene is TRBD1 (6 bases). This CDR3 region has 16 residues. V was cut by 3 bases and J by 4 bases, with 18 bases left in between. Per the germline V gene, CDR1 is MDHEN and CDR2 is SYDVKM. The CDR3 loop is CASSFGGAIKTYGYTF. In nucleotides, the CDR3 is TGTGCCAGCAGTTTTGGGGGCGCAATAAAGACCTATGGCTACACCTTC.

A few counts support this clone. The chain employs TRBV7-2 and TRBJ2-1; a weak D match, TRBD2 (6 bases). This CDR3 contains 14 residues. Trimming removed 2 bases from V and 16 bases from J, with 21 bases in between. CDR1 is SGHTA and CDR2 is FQGNSA in the germline V gene. The CDR3 sequence: CASSLMQVEGSLFF. The CDR3 coding sequence is TGTGCCAGCAGCTTAATGCAGGTGGAGGGATCGCTATTCTTC.

The rearrangement joins TRBV5-1 to TRBJ2-5, with D tentatively TRBD2 (7 bases). Germline V gives CDR1 SGHRS, CDR2 YFSETQ. V was shortened by 5 bases and J by 4 bases, with 18 bases between the two germline ends. The CDR3 runs 15 residues. The chain's CDR3 is CASRETGGLGETQYF. CDR3 in DNA: TGCGCCAGCAGGGAAACGGGGGGCCTCGGAGAGACCCAGTACTTC.

This chain connects TRBV4-2 to TRBJ2-7; D gene ambiguous. Germline V gene data show CDR1 as LGHNA and CDR2 as YNFKEQ. The V end lost 1 base, the J end lost 1 base, and 20 bases lay between the germline ends. The CDR3 extends over 18 amino acids. For the CDR3, the DNA is TGTGCCAGCAGCCAAGGGGTGGCAGGTAGTAGTAAATCCTACGAGCAGTACTTC. Translated: CASSQGVAGSSKSYEQYF.

The sample holds one count of this clone. The chain is built from TRBV11-3 and TRBJ1-1; D is unclear. The CDR3 sequence is 13 residues long. Germline assignment: CDR1 SGHNT and CDR2 YENEEA. Between the trimmed V and J ends, which lost 5 bases and 6 bases, there was a span of 13 bases. This chain's CDR3 is CASSPGPSAEAFF. The CDR3 DNA reads TGTGCCAGCAGCCCAGGACCTAGCGCTGAAGCTTTCTTT. Variable domain in full (rest from reference TRBV11-3 and TRBJ1-1): EAGVVQSPRYKIIEKKQPVAFWCNPISGHNTLYWYLQNLGQGPELLIRYENEEAVDDSQLPKDRFSAERLKGVDSTLKIQPAELGDSAVYLCASSPGPSAEAFFGQGTRLTVV.

The rearrangement links TRBV5-1 to TRBJ2-3; 11 positions agree with TRBD2. This CDR3 has 15 residues. V trimming: 3 bases; J trimming: 1 base; junction bases outside the gene matches: 1. Germline V CDR1 and CDR2: SGHRS, YFSETQ. The CDR3 protein is CASSSTSGGTDTQYF. The CDR3 DNA reads as TGCGCCAGCAGCTCGACTAGCGGGGGCACAGATACGCAGTATTTT. Full variable domain (outside the CDR3, taken from reference TRBV5-1 and TRBJ2-3): KAGVTQTPRYLIKTRGQQVTLSCSPISGHRSVSWYQQTPGQGLQFLFEYFSETQRNKGNFPGRFSGRQFSNSRSEMNVSTLELGDSALYLCASSSTSGGTDTQYFGPGTRLTVL.

CDR3 amino acids: CASSPRDRVDSQYF. In DNA, the CDR3 is TGTGCCAGCAGCCCAAGGGACAGGGTTGACAGTCAGTACTTC. This rearrangement joins TRBV7-9 to TRBJ2-4, with 9 bases that match TRBD1. CDR1 is SEHNR and CDR2 is FQNEAQ in the germline V gene (reference sequence). CDR3 length: 14 residues. V lost 5 bases to trimming and J lost 12 bases; unmatched junction nucleotides: 11.

This rearrangement joins TRBV5-1 to TRBJ1-2; no clear D. Germline V gene data show CDR1 as SGHRS and CDR2 as YFSETQ. V lost 0 bases, J lost 1 base, and 16 bases lay in between. The CDR3 has 17 residues. The CDR3 DNA reads TGCGCCAGCAGCTTGGACCCAGCCCGATCGGGTAACTATGGCTACACCTTC. Translation: CASSLDPARSGNYGYTF.

The chain employs TRBV2 and TRBJ1-5; 9 bases align to TRBD1. Trimming cost V 6 bases and J 7 bases; bases outside gene matches: 4. This CDR3 spans 13 amino acids. Looked up from germline, CDR1 is SNHLY and CDR2 is FYNNEI. The CDR3 DNA sequence: TGTGCCAGCAGAGTACAGGGGGCCCAGCCCCAGCATTTT. It encodes CASRVQGAQPQHF. Full variable domain (missing parts from reference TRBV2 and TRBJ1-5): EPEVTQTPSHQVTQMGQEVILRCVPISNHLYFYWYRQILGQKVEFLVSFYNNEISEKSEIFDDQFSVERPDGSNFTLKIRSTKLEDSAMYFCASRVQGAQPQHFGDGTRLSIL.

The chain couples TRBV6-5 to TRBJ2-3; the D gene is possibly TRBD1 (5 bases). V gave up 8 bases and J gave up 0 bases, with 12 bases separating them. The germline V gene has CDR1 MNHEY and CDR2 SVGAGI. This CDR3 region has 14 residues. DNA for the CDR3: TGTGCCAGCCGTTCAGGGCCTAGCACAGATACGCAGTATTTT. Its protein is CASRSGPSTDTQYF.

The rearrangement uses TRBV30 and TRBJ2-3; D is undetermined. Germline CDR1 GTSNPN, CDR2 SVGIG (reference sequence). The germline V and J ends were trimmed by 6 bases and 2 bases, with 15 bases remaining between them. The CDR3 is 14 residues long. The CDR3 spells CACSNWAVTDTQYF. The CDR3 DNA is TGTGCCTGTTCTAACTGGGCAGTCACAGATACGCAGTATTTT.

CDR3 sequence: CAYGQADTEAFF. The DNA for the CDR3 is TGTGCCTATGGACAGGCGGACACTGAAGCTTTCTTT. The chain carries TRBV30 and TRBJ1-1, with 7 bases fitting TRBD1. V was clipped by 7 bases and J by 3 bases; unmatched bases: 5. Germline lookup yields CDR1 GTSNPN and CDR2 SVGIG (reference sequence). The CDR3 covers 12 residues.

This clone was recorded a few times. The rearrangement uses TRBV25-1 and TRBJ2-7, with D tentatively TRBD2 (5 bases). V lost 5 bases and J 7 bases, leaving 12 bases between the germline ends. The length of the CDR3 is 12 residues. CDR1 and CDR2 (germline): MGHDK, SYGVNS. The CDR3 reads CASSPGLAEQYF. As DNA, the CDR3 is TGTGCCAGCAGTCCGGGCTTAGCGGAGCAGTACTTC.

This chain links TRBV18 with TRBJ2-1; possible D gene TRBD1, 6 bases. This CDR3 contains 13 residues. Trimming removed 7 bases at V and 5 bases at J, with 12 bases between. Looked up from germline, CDR1 is KGHSH and CDR2 is LQKENI. CDR3 nucleotide sequence: TGTGCCAGCTATCTGGGGGCCCACAATGAGCAGTTCTTC. Amino acid sequence: CASYLGAHNEQFF.